The present T cell receptor (beta chain) was sequenced within a study of T cell repertoires in cytomegalovirus infection. The CDR3 totals 16 residues. TCRdb ran MiXCR on the reads and lists one entry per CDR3 protein. The sample lists some 920,000 distinct CDR3 sequences, around 31% occurring once. This clonotype came up a few times. Its target is unknown. The junction differs from germline at one of its ends, possibly a read error. The chain joins TRBV12-3 or TRBV12-4 to TRBJ2-1, with D maybe TRBD2 (7 bases). The origin of this receptor is a human donor in good health (CMV status not recorded). Some clones in this sample may be carry-over from other donors' samples. Specimen: cultured CD8+ T cells from PBMCs, collected from culture after CMV antigen stimulation. The DNA of the CDR3 is TGTGCCAGCACTTTAATAGGGGGAGGGCTATACAATGAGCAGTTCTTC. Its protein is CASTLIGGGLYNEQFF.